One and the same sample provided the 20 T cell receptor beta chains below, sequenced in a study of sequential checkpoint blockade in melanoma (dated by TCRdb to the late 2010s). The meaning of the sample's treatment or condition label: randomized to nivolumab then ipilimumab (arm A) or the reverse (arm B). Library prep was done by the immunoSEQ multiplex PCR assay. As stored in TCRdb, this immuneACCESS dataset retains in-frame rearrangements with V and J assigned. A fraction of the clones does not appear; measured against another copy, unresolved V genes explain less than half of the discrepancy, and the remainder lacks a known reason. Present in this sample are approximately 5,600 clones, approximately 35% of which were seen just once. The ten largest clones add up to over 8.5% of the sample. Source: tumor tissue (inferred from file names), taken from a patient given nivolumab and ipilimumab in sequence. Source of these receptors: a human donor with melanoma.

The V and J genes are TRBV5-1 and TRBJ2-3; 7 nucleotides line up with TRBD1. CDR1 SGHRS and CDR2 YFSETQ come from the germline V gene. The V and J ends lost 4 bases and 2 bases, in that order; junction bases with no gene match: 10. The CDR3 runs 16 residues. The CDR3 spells CASSLRQGVTTDTQYF. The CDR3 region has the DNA TGCGCCAGCAGCCTCCGCCAGGGGGTCACCACAGATACGCAGTATTTT.

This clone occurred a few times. The CDR3 DNA sequence: TGTGCCAGCAGACGTACTAGCGGGGGGACGTACAATGAGCAGTTCTTC. It translates to CASRRTSGGTYNEQFF. The V and J genes are TRBV6-8 and TRBJ2-1; 12 positions match TRBD2. The CDR3 contains 16 residues. Germline-derived CDR1 and CDR2 are MNHGY and SAAAGT. The J segment lost 4 bases and the V segment lost 6 bases, leaving 7 bases of the junction unmatched.

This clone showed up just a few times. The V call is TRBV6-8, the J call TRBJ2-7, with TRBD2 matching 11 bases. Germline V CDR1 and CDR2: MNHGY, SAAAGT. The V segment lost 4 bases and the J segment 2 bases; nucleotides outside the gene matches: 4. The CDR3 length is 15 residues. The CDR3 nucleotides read TGTGCCAGCAGTTCTAGCGGGAGGTCCGCCTACGAGCAGTACTTC. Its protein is CASSSSGRSAYEQYF.

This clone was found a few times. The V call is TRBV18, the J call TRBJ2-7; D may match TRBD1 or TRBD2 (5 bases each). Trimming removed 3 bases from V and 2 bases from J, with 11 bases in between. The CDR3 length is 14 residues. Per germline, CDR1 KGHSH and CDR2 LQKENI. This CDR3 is CASSPELGAYEQYF. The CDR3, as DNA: TGTGCCAGCTCACCCGAGTTGGGGGCCTACGAGCAGTACTTC.

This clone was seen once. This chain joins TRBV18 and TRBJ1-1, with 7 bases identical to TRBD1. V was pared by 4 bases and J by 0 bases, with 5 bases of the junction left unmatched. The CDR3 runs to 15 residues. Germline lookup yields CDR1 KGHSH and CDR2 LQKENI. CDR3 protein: CASSLTGQMNTEAFF. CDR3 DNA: TGTGCCAGCTCACTAACGGGACAGATGAACACTGAAGCTTTCTTT.

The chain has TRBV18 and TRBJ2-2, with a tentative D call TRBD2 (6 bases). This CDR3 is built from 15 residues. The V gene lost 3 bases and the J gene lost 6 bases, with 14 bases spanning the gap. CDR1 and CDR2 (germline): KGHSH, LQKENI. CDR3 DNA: TGTGCCAGCTCACCCAAAAGCAGGGAGGCCGGGGAGCTGTTTTTT. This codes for CASSPKSREAGELFF.

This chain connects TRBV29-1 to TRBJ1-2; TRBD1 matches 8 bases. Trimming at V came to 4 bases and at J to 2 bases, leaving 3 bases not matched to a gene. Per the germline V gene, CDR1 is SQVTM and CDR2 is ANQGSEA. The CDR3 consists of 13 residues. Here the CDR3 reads CSVVRDRNYGYTF. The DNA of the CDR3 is TGCAGCGTTGTCAGGGACAGGAACTATGGCTACACCTTC.

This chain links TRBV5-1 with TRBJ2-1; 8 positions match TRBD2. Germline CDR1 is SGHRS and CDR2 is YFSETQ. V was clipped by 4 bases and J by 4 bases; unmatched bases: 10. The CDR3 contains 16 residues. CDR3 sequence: CASSTSPSGGYNEQFF. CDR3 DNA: TGCGCCAGCAGCACCTCCCCGAGCGGGGGATACAATGAGCAGTTCTTC.

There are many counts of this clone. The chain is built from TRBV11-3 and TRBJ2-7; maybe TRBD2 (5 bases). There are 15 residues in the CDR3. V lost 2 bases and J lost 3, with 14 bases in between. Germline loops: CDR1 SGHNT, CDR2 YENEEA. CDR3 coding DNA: TGTGCCAGCAGCTTACAGACGGGTACTAGCTACGAGCAGTACTTC. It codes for CASSLQTGTSYEQYF. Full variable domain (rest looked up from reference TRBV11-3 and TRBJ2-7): EAGVVQSPRYKIIEKKQPVAFWCNPISGHNTLYWYLQNLGQGPELLIRYENEEAVDDSQLPKDRFSAERLKGVDSTLKIQPAELGDSAVYLCASSLQTGTSYEQYFGPGTRLTVT.

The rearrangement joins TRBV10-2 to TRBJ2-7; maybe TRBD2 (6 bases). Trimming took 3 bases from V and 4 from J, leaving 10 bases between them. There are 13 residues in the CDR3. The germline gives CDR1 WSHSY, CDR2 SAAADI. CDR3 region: CASSDMGGYEQYF. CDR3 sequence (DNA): TGCGCCAGCAGTGATATGGGGGGTTACGAGCAGTACTTC.

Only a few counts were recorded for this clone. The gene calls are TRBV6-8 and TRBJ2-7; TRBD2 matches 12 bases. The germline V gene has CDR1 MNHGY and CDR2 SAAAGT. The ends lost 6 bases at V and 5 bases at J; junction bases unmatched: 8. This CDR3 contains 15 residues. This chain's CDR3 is CASSLAGGPVDEQYF. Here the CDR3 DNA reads TGTGCCAGCAGCCTAGCGGGAGGGCCCGTGGACGAGCAGTACTTC.

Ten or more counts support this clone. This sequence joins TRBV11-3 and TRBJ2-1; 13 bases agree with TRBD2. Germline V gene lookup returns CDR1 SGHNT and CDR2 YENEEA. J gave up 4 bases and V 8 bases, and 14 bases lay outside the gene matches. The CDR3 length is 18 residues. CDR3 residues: CASYTGLAGARPYNEQFF. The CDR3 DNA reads TGTGCCAGCTACACTGGACTAGCGGGAGCCCGCCCGTACAATGAGCAGTTCTTC.

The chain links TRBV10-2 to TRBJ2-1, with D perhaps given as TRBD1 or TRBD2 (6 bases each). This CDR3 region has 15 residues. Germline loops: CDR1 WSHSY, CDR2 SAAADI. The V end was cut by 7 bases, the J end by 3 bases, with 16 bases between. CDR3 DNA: TGCGCCAGCACTAAAGGGGGGCTCAACTACAATGAGCAGTTCTTC. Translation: CASTKGGLNYNEQFF.

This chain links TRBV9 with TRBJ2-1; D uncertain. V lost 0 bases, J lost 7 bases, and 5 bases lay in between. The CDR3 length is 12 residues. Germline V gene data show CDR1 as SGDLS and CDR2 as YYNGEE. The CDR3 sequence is CASSVGWNEQFF. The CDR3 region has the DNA TGTGCCAGCAGCGTAGGATGGAATGAGCAGTTCTTC.

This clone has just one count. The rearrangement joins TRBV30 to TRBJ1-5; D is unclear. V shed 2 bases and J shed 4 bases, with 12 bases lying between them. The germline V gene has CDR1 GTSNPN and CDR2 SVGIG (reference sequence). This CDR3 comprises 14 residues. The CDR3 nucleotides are TGTGCCTGGAGTTCCGGATTGGGTAATCAGCCCCAGCATTTT. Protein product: CAWSSGLGNQPQHF.

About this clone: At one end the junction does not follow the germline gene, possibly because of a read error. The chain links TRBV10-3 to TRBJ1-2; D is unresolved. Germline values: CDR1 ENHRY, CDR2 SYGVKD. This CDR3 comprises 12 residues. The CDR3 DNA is TGTGCCAGCAGTGAGAATGGCTATGGCTACACCTTC. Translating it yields CASSENGYGYTF.

The CDR3 sequence: CASYPGQGRYGYTF. As DNA, the CDR3 is TGTGCCAGCTATCCGGGACAGGGTCGTTATGGCTACACCTTC. This chain links TRBV18 with TRBJ1-2, with 9 bases lining up with TRBD1. The V segment lost 7 bases and the J segment 5 bases; nucleotides outside the gene matches: 8. Germline V lookup: CDR1 KGHSH, CDR2 LQKENI. The CDR3 is 14 residues long.

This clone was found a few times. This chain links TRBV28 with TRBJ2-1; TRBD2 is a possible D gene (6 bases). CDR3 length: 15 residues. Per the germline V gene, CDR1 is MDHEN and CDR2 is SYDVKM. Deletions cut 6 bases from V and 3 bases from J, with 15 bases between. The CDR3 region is CASSHRGSGYNEQFF. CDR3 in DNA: TGTGCCAGCAGCCATCGGGGTAGCGGCTACAATGAGCAGTTCTTC.

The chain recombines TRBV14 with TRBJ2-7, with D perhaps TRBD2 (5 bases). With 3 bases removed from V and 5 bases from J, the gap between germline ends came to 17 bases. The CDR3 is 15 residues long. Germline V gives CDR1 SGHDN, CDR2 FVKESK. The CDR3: CASSQRPTSIDEQYF. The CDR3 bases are TGTGCCAGCAGCCAGCGCCCAACTAGTATCGACGAGCAGTACTTC.

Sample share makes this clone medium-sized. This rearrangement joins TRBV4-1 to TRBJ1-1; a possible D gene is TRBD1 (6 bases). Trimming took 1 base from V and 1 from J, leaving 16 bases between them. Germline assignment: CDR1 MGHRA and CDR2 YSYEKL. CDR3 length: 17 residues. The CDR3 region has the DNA TGCGCCAGCAGCCAAGCCCCTACAGGGATCGCGAACACTGAAGCTTTCTTT. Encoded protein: CASSQAPTGIANTEAFF.